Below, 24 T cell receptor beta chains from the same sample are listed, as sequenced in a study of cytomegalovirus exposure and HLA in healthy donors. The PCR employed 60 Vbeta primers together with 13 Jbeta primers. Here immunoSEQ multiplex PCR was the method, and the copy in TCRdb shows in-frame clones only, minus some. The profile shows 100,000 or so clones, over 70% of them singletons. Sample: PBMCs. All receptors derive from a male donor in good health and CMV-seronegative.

CDR3 nucleotides: TGCGCCAGCAGCTCGGGGACTAGCGGGAGGGCCCGAAATGAGCAGTTCTTC. Its translation is CASSSGTSGRARNEQFF. The chain couples TRBV5-1 to TRBJ2-1, with 16 bases aligning to TRBD2. Germline V lookup: CDR1 SGHRS, CDR2 YFSETQ. The V and J ends lost 3 bases and 7 bases, in that order; junction bases with no gene match: 7. The CDR3 loop spans 17 amino acids.

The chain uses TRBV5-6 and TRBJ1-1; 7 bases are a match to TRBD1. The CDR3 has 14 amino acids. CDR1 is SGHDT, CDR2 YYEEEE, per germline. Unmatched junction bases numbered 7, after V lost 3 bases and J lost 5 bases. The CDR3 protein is CASSSTGSRTEAFF. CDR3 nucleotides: TGTGCCAGCAGCTCGACAGGGTCACGAACTGAAGCTTTCTTT. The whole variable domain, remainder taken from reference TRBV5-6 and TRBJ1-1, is DAGVTQSPTHLIKTRGQQVTLRCSPKSGHDTVSWYQQALGQGPQFIFQYYEEEERQRGNFPDRFSGHQFPNYSSELNVNALLLGDSALYLCASSSTGSRTEAFFGQGTRLTVV.

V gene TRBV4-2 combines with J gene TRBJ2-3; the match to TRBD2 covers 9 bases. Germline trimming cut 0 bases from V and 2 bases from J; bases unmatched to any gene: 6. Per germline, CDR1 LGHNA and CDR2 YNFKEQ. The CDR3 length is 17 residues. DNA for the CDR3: TGTGCCAGCAGCCAAGATGGGAGCGGGGGGAACACAGATACGCAGTATTTT. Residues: CASSQDGSGGNTDTQYF.

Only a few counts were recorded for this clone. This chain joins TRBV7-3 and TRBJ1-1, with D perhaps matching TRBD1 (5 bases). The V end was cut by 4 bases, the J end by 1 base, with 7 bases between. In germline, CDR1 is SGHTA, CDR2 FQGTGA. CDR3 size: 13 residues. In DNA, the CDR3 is TGTGCCAGCAGCTCCGGACAGAACACTGAAGCTTTCTTT. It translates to CASSSGQNTEAFF.

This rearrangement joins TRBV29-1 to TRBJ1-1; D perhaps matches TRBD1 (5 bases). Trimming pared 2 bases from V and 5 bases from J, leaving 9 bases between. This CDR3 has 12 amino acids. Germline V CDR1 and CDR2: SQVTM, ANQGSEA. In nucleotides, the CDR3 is TGCAGCGTTGAACAGGGCTGGACTGAAGCTTTCTTT. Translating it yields CSVEQGWTEAFF.

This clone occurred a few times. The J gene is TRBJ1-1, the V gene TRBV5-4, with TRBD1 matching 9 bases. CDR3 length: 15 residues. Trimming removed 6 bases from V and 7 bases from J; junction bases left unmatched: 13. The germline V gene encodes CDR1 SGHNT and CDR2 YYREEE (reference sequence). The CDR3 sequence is CASTPTRTGEIEAFF. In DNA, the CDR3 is TGTGCCAGCACCCCTACGCGGACAGGGGAAATTGAAGCTTTCTTT.

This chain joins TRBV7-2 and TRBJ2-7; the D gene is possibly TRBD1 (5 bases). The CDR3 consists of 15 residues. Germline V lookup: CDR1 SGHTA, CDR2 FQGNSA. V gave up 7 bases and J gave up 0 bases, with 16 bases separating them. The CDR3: CASTSFTGFSYEQYF. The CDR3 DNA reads TGTGCCAGCACGTCATTTACAGGTTTCTCCTACGAGCAGTACTTC.

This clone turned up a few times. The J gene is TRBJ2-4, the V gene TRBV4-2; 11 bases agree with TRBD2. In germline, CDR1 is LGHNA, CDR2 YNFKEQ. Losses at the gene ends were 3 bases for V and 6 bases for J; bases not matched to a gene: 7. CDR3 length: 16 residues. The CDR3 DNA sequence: TGTGCCAGCAGCCATTCCTCTACTAGCGGGAGAAACATTCAGTACTTC. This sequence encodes CASSHSSTSGRNIQYF.

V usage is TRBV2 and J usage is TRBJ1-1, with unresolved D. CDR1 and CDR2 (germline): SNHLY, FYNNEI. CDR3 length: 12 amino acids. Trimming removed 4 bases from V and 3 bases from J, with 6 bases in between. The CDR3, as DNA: TGTGCCAGCAGTGCAGACTACACTGAAGCTTTCTTT. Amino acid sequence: CASSADYTEAFF.

In DNA form, the CDR3 reads TGTGCCATCAGTGAGTCCTCGACAGGGTCAAACGAGCAGTACTTC. Amino acid sequence: CAISESSTGSNEQYF. V gene TRBV10-3 combines with J gene TRBJ2-7; 7 bases are shared with TRBD1. Germline V lookup: CDR1 ENHRY, CDR2 SYGVKD. Germline trimming cut 0 bases from V and 5 bases from J; bases unmatched to any gene: 7. The CDR3 covers 15 residues.

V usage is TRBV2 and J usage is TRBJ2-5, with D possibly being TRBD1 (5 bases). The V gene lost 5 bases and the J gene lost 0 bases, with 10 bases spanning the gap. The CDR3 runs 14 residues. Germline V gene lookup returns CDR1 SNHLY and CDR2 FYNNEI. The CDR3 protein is CASSQDTHQETQYF. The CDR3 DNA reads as TGTGCCAGCAGTCAGGACACACACCAAGAGACCCAGTACTTC. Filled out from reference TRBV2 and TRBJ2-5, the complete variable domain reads EPEVTQTPSHQVTQMGQEVILRCVPISNHLYFYWYRQILGQKVEFLVSFYNNEISEKSEIFDDQFSVERPDGSNFTLKIRSTKLEDSAMYFCASSQDTHQETQYFGPGTRLLVL.

CDR3 bases: TGTGCCATCAGTGAGTCGGCAGGGGGAAACACCATATATTTT. Its translation is CAISESAGGNTIYF. This chain joins TRBV10-3 and TRBJ1-3; D might be TRBD1 (5 bases). The germline V gene has CDR1 ENHRY and CDR2 SYGVKD. V lost 0 bases to trimming and J lost 4 bases, with 7 bases between them. The CDR3 length is 14 residues.

The CDR3 protein is CASSPMGRVQNEQFF. The CDR3 DNA reads as TGCGCCAGCAGCCCGATGGGCAGGGTCCAAAATGAGCAGTTCTTC. The chain uses TRBV4-1 and TRBJ2-1; D is perhaps TRBD1 (5 bases). The germline V and J ends were trimmed by 4 bases and 7 bases, with 17 bases remaining between them. The CDR3 spans 15 residues. Germline-derived CDR1 and CDR2 are MGHRA and YSYEKL.

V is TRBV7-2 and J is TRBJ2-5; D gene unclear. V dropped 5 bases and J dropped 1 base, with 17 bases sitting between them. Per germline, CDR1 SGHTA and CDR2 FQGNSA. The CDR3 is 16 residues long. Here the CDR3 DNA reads TGTGCCAGCAGCACCCCCAATATCGTACTCCAAGAGACCCAGTACTTC. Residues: CASSTPNIVLQETQYF.

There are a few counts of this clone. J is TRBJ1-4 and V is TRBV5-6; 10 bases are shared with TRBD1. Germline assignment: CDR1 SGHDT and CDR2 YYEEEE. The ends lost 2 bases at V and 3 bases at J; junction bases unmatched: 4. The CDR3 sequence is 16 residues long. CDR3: CASSFGTGVANEKLFF. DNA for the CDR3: TGTGCCAGCAGCTTTGGGACAGGGGTGGCTAATGAAAAACTGTTTTTT.

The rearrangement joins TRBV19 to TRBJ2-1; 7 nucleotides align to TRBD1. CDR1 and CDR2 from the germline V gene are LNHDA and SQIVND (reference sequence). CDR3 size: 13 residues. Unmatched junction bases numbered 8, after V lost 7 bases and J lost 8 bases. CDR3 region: CASTRTGSDEQFF. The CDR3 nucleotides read TGTGCCAGTACCCGGACAGGTTCGGATGAGCAGTTCTTC. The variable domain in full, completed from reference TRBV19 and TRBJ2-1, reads DGGITQSPKYLFRKEGQNVTLSCEQNLNHDAMYWYRQDPGQGLRLIYYSQIVNDFQKGDIAEGYSVSREKKESFPLTVTSAQKNPTAFYLCASTRTGSDEQFFGPGTRLTVL.

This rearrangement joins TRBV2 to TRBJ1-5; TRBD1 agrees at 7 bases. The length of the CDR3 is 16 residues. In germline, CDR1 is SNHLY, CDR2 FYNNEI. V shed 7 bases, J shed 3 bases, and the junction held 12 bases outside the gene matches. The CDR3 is CASTLRDSRVNQPQHF. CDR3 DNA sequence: TGTGCCAGCACCCTCAGGGACAGCCGAGTCAATCAGCCCCAGCATTTT.

CDR3 sequence (DNA): TGTGCCAGCAGCGGCGGACTCGCTGGGGAGCTGTTTTTT. It codes for CASSGGLAGELFF. The rearrangement links TRBV6-6 to TRBJ2-2; tentatively, D is TRBD2 (5 bases). CDR1 MNHNY and CDR2 SVGAGI come from the germline V gene (reference sequence). The V end was cut by 6 bases, the J end by 8 bases, with 13 bases between. The CDR3 runs to 13 residues.

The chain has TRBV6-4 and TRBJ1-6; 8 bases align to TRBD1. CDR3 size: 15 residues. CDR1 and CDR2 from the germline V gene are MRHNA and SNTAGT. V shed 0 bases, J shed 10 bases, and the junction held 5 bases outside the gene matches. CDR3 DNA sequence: TGTGCCAGCAGTGACTCGACAGGGGCGGGCTCACCCCTCCACTTT. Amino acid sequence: CASSDSTGAGSPLHF.

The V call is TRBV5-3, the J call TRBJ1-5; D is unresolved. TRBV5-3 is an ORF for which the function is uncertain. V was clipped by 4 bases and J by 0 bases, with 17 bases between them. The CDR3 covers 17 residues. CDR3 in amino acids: CARSPRRADYSNQPQHF. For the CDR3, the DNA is TGTGCCAGAAGCCCCCGCCGAGCGGATTATAGCAATCAGCCCCAGCATTTT.

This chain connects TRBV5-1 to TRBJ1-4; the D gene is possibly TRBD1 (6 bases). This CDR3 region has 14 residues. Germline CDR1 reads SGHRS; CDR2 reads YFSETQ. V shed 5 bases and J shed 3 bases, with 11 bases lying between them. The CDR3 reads CASRMGAANEKLFF. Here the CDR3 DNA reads TGCGCCAGCAGAATGGGGGCTGCTAATGAAAAACTGTTTTTT.

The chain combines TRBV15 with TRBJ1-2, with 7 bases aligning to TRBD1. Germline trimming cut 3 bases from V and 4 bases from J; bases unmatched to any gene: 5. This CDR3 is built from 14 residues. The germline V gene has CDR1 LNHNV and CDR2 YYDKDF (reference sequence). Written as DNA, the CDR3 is TGTGCCACCAGCAGGGGGGACAGCTCCTATGGCTACACCTTC. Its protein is CATSRGDSSYGYTF. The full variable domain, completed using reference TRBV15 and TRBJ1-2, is DAMVIQNPRYQVTQFGKPVTLSCSQTLNHNVMYWYQQKSSQAPKLLFHYYDKDFNNEADTPDNFQSRRPNTSFCFLDIRSPGLGDTAMYLCATSRGDSSYGYTFGSGTRLTVV.

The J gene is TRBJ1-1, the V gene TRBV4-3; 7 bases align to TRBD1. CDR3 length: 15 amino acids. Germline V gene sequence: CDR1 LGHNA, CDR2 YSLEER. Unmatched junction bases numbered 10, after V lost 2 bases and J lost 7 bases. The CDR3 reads CASSQSTGQLYEAFF. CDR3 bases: TGCGCCAGCAGCCAATCGACAGGGCAGTTATATGAAGCTTTCTTT.

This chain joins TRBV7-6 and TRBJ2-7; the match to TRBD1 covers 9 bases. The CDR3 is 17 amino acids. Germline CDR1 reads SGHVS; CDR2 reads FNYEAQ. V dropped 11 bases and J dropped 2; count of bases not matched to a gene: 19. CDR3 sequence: CAYNEEKPGQGTYEQYF. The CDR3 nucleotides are TGTGCCTACAATGAGGAAAAACCGGGACAGGGAACCTACGAGCAGTACTTC.